What follows are 15 T cell receptor beta chains derived from one specimen sequenced in a study of blood T cell repertoires in COVID-19. Profiled with immunoSEQ multiplex PCR; TCRdb holds only in-frame clones, not every one. The profile shows about 170,000 clones, roughly 82% of them singletons. The sequenced material came from peripheral blood. These TCRs come from a woman in her 70s with acute or convalescent COVID-19.

The genes are TRBV3-1 (or the pseudogene TRBV3-2) and TRBJ1-6, with D unclear. Germline CDR1 and CDR2: LGHDT and YNNKEL (reference sequence). V was cut by 1 base and J by 5 bases, with 9 bases left in between. The CDR3 has 15 amino acids. CDR3 sequence reads: CASSQGLADNSPLHF. DNA of the CDR3: TGTGCCAGCAGCCAAGGGTTGGCAGATAATTCACCCCTCCACTTT.

J is TRBJ1-2 and V is TRBV3-1 (or the pseudogene TRBV3-2); D possibly corresponds to TRBD1 (6 bases). V lost 2 bases and J 4 bases, leaving 26 bases between the germline ends. There are 19 residues in the CDR3. The germline V gene encodes CDR1 LGHDT and CDR2 YNNKEL (reference sequence). CDR3 coding DNA: TGTGCCAGCAGCCAAAGCAACAGGGCTACTCATATAGGCCCCTATGGCTACACCTTC. The encoded protein is CASSQSNRATHIGPYGYTF.

The chain has TRBV7-8 and TRBJ1-5, with TRBD1 as a possible D gene (5 bases). V dropped 5 bases and J dropped 3 bases, with 17 bases sitting between them. The CDR3 has 16 residues. Germline CDR1 is SGHVS and CDR2 is FQNEAQ. The CDR3 DNA is TGTGCCAGCAGCCCCCTCCGAAGACAGTACAATCAGCCCCAGCATTTT. Translated: CASSPLRRQYNQPQHF.

The chain joins TRBV6-2 or TRBV6-3 to TRBJ2-7; TRBD2 agrees at 11 bases. After removal of 6 bases from V and 5 bases from J, the junction contained 15 bases not matched to a gene. The CDR3 is made up of 17 amino acids. CDR1 is MNHEY and CDR2 is SVGEGT in the germline V gene. This CDR3 is CASSLAPLTSGNDEQYF. For the CDR3, the DNA is TGTGCCAGCAGCTTAGCCCCCCTGACTAGCGGGAACGACGAGCAGTACTTC.

The V and J genes are TRBV13 and TRBJ2-7, with D perhaps matching TRBD2 (5 bases). Germline CDR1 PRHDT, CDR2 FYEKMQ (reference sequence). The CDR3 runs 16 residues. Deletions cut 3 bases from V and 1 base from J, with 16 bases between. The CDR3 DNA is TGTGCCAGCAGCTTGGGATACGGAGGTGGATCCTACGAGCAGTACTTC. Translating gives CASSLGYGGGSYEQYF.

The rearrangement uses TRBV11-2 and TRBJ2-7; D is unresolved. Trimming removed 4 bases from V and 3 bases from J, with 4 bases in between. CDR3 size: 11 residues. Germline V gene lookup returns CDR1 SGHAT and CDR2 FQNNGV. The CDR3 region is CASSSYYEQYF. CDR3 sequence (DNA): TGTGCCAGCAGCTCCTACTACGAGCAGTACTTC.

The CDR3 region has the DNA TGTGCCAGCAGCTTAGGCAACAGGGGGCACGAAAAACTGTTTTTT. Translated, it gives CASSLGNRGHEKLFF. V is TRBV11-2 and J is TRBJ1-4, with TRBD1 identical over 9 bases. The trim removed 1 base at V and 8 bases at J, leaving 5 bases unmatched. Germline assignment: CDR1 SGHAT and CDR2 FQNNGV. This CDR3 spans 15 amino acids.

The V gene is TRBV2, the J gene TRBJ2-7; TRBD1 aligns across 9 bases. Germline V lookup: CDR1 SNHLY, CDR2 FYNNEI. The CDR3 runs 14 residues. V gave up 6 bases and J gave up 0 bases; unmatched junction bases: 3. The CDR3 protein is CASSRDRASYEQYF. CDR3 nucleotide sequence: TGTGCCAGCAGCCGGGACAGGGCCTCCTACGAGCAGTACTTC.

V gene TRBV18 combines with J gene TRBJ2-7; no reliable D call. The CDR3 runs to 13 residues. Germline assignment: CDR1 KGHSH and CDR2 LQKENI. Trimming removed 1 base from V and 6 bases from J, with 10 bases in between. The CDR3 reads CASSPLEGGEQYF. CDR3 nucleotides: TGTGCCAGCTCACCACTAGAAGGCGGCGAGCAGTACTTC.

V gene TRBV29-1 combines with J gene TRBJ1-2; 10 nucleotides agree with TRBD1. Germline lookup yields CDR1 SQVTM and CDR2 ANQGSEA. Trimming cost V 3 bases and J 4 bases; bases outside gene matches: 11. This CDR3 is built from 16 residues. In DNA form, the CDR3 reads TGCAGCGTTGATCCTGGCGGACAGGGGGGAATCTATGGCTACACCTTC. Protein product: CSVDPGGQGGIYGYTF.

The gene calls are TRBV2 and TRBJ1-1; the match to TRBD1 covers 8 bases. Trimming removed 4 bases from V and 11 bases from J; junction bases left unmatched: 12. The CDR3 spans 14 residues. From germline, CDR1 is SNHLY and CDR2 FYNNEI. CDR3 nucleotides: TGTGCCAGCAGTGCCGAGACAGGGGCCAATTGGGCTTTCTTT. This codes for CASSAETGANWAFF.

The rearrangement uses TRBV10-3 and TRBJ1-1; D unresolved. Trimming took 6 bases from V and 6 from J, leaving 14 bases between them. Germline lookup yields CDR1 ENHRY and CDR2 SYGVKD. This CDR3 contains 13 residues. The CDR3 DNA sequence: TGTGCCATCAGCCTAGATGGGTTCGCTGAAGCTTTCTTT. The encoded protein is CAISLDGFAEAFF.

The chain carries TRBV28 and TRBJ1-3; possible D gene TRBD1, 5 bases. This CDR3 has 15 residues. The germline V gene encodes CDR1 MDHEN and CDR2 SYDVKM. Trimming shortened V by 3 bases and J by 2 bases, and 11 bases separated the two germline ends. This CDR3 reads CASSFGGITGNTIYF. The CDR3 DNA sequence: TGTGCCAGCAGTTTCGGGGGGATAACTGGAAACACCATATATTTT.

This clone has just one count. The chain employs TRBV3-1 (or the pseudogene TRBV3-2) and TRBJ2-7, with 7 bases lining up with TRBD1. Germline-derived CDR1 and CDR2 are LGHDT and YNNKEL (reference sequence). Losses at the gene ends were 0 bases for V and 0 bases for J; bases not matched to a gene: 5. CDR3 size: 16 residues. The CDR3 reads CASSQDRDRDSYEQYF. The DNA of the CDR3 is TGTGCCAGCAGCCAAGATCGAGACAGGGACTCCTACGAGCAGTACTTC.

About this clone: Other DNA sequences from this sample encode an identical CDR3 as well. V usage is TRBV7-9 and J usage is TRBJ2-7; D perhaps matches TRBD1 (6 bases). With 5 bases removed from V and 3 bases from J, the gap between germline ends came to 14 bases. Germline loops: CDR1 SEHNR, CDR2 FQNEAQ (reference sequence). The CDR3 loop spans 14 amino acids. The CDR3 DNA reads as TGTGCCAGCAGCCCAAGGGGACAAATCTACGAGCAGTACTTC. Its translation: CASSPRGQIYEQYF.